The 26 T cell receptor beta chains reported below all come from one sample, sequenced in a study of blood T cell repertoires in COVID-19. The method was immunoSEQ multiplex PCR; TCRdb's version includes in-frame clones alone and lacks a portion of them. The sample lists hundreds of thousands of clones, about 89% seen once, with around 1.6% in the top ten. Sequencing used peripheral blood. The receptors come from a woman in her sixties who had recovered from COVID-19.

The chain couples TRBV6-5 to TRBJ2-7; D perhaps matches TRBD1 (6 bases). The CDR3 consists of 13 residues. Trimming cost V 6 bases and J 3 bases, with 12 bases left between them. Germline assignment: CDR1 MNHEY and CDR2 SVGAGI. For the CDR3, the DNA is TGTGCCAGCAGGAACCCCAGGGGCTACGAGCAGTACTTC. Encoded protein: CASRNPRGYEQYF.

The chain uses TRBV5-5 and TRBJ2-5; 10 nucleotides agree with TRBD1. CDR3 size: 16 residues. Trimming at V came to 5 bases and at J to 2 bases, leaving 9 bases not matched to a gene. Germline assignment: CDR1 SGHKS and CDR2 YYEKEE (reference sequence). The CDR3 sequence: CASSTTGGTYQETQYF. In DNA, the CDR3 is TGTGCCAGCAGTACGACAGGGGGCACGTATCAAGAGACCCAGTACTTC.

The chain combines TRBV4-1 with TRBJ2-3, with 10 bases matching TRBD2. CDR1 MGHRA and CDR2 YSYEKL come from the germline V gene. V lost 3 bases, J lost 1 base, and 10 bases stayed unmatched. The CDR3 sequence is 18 residues long. This chain's CDR3 is CASSQKRGGLMGTDTQYF. The DNA of the CDR3 is TGCGCCAGCAGCCAGAAGCGGGGGGGCCTAATGGGCACAGATACGCAGTATTTT.

A few counts support this clone. The V gene is TRBV18, the J gene TRBJ1-1, with D possibly matching TRBD1 (5 bases). The length of the CDR3 is 17 residues. V lost 2 bases to trimming and J lost 0 bases, with 16 bases between them. Germline loops: CDR1 KGHSH, CDR2 LQKENI. This chain's CDR3 is CASSPITSGLLNTEAFF. The CDR3 nucleotides read TGTGCCAGCTCACCAATCACCTCGGGACTCCTGAACACTGAAGCTTTCTTT. Full variable domain (outside the CDR3, taken from reference TRBV18 and TRBJ1-1): NAGVMQNPRHLVRRRGQEARLRCSPMKGHSHVYWYRQLPEEGLKFMVYLQKENIIDESGMPKERFSAEFPKEGPSILRIQQVVRGDSAAYFCASSPITSGLLNTEAFFGQGTRLTVV.

The chain joins TRBV29-1 to TRBJ2-7, with 12 bases aligning to TRBD1. This CDR3 has 19 residues. Germline CDR1 and CDR2: SQVTM and ANQGSEA. V gave up 3 bases and J gave up 4 bases; unmatched junction bases: 19. The chain's CDR3 is CSVDSSDIAGTGGLYEQYF. DNA for the CDR3: TGCAGCGTTGACTCTTCAGACATAGCCGGGACAGGGGGCCTATACGAGCAGTACTTC.

The chain links TRBV7-2 to TRBJ1-6; possibly TRBD1 for D (6 bases). V was shortened by 6 bases and J by 9 bases, with 18 bases between the two germline ends. CDR1 and CDR2 (germline): SGHTA, FQGNSA. The CDR3 has 15 amino acids. The CDR3 protein is CASSPGTFMGSPLHF. In DNA, the CDR3 is TGTGCCAGCAGTCCCGGGACATTTATGGGTTCACCCCTCCACTTT.

This rearrangement joins TRBV19 to TRBJ2-2, with 7 bases identical to TRBD1. The germline gives CDR1 LNHDA, CDR2 SQIVND (reference sequence). This CDR3 has 15 amino acids. Trimming cost V 3 bases and J 2 bases; bases outside gene matches: 3. The CDR3 DNA sequence: TGTGCCAGTAGTATGCACAGGGGAAACACCGGGGAGCTGTTTTTT. Encoded protein: CASSMHRGNTGELFF.

The V and J genes are TRBV11-2 and TRBJ2-1, with D perhaps matching TRBD1 (5 bases). Trimming stripped 5 bases from V and 4 bases from J, with 18 bases between. CDR1 and CDR2 (germline): SGHAT, FQNNGV. This CDR3 comprises 16 residues. The CDR3 coding sequence is TGTGCCAGCAGCCAGGAAATGGGCAGGGTATACAATGAGCAGTTCTTC. Protein product: CASSQEMGRVYNEQFF.

This clone has only one observation. The gene calls are TRBV19 and TRBJ1-2; D is perhaps TRBD1 (6 bases). The V gene's germline CDR1 is LNHDA and CDR2 SQIVND (reference sequence). Trimming removed 4 bases from V and 2 bases from J, with 8 bases in between. The CDR3 loop spans 13 amino acids. The CDR3 protein is CASSNGQNYGYTF. CDR3 in DNA: TGTGCCAGTAGTAACGGACAGAACTATGGCTACACCTTC. Based on the CDR3 plus reference TRBV19 and TRBJ1-2, the full variable domain is DGGITQSPKYLFRKEGQNVTLSCEQNLNHDAMYWYRQDPGQGLRLIYYSQIVNDFQKGDIAEGYSVSREKKESFPLTVTSAQKNPTAFYLCASSNGQNYGYTFGSGTRLTVV.

The chain combines TRBV6-5 with TRBJ2-3; TRBD2 matches at 9 bases. After removal of 7 bases from V and 3 bases from J, the junction contained 2 bases not matched to a gene. This CDR3 spans 13 amino acids. The germline V gene has CDR1 MNHEY and CDR2 SVGAGI. The DNA for the CDR3 is TGTGCCAGCACGGGACTAGCAACAGATACGCAGTATTTT. The encoded protein is CASTGLATDTQYF.

This clone occurred once. The chain uses TRBV19 and TRBJ1-5; D remains unclear. From germline, CDR1 is LNHDA and CDR2 SQIVND (reference sequence). CDR3 size: 14 residues. V was shortened by 4 bases and J by 1 base, with 8 bases between the two germline ends. The CDR3 here is CASSKQMSNQPQHF. The CDR3 DNA is TGTGCCAGTAGTAAACAGATGAGCAATCAGCCCCAGCATTTT. Full variable domain (missing parts from reference TRBV19 and TRBJ1-5): DGGITQSPKYLFRKEGQNVTLSCEQNLNHDAMYWYRQDPGQGLRLIYYSQIVNDFQKGDIAEGYSVSREKKESFPLTVTSAQKNPTAFYLCASSKQMSNQPQHFGDGTRLSIL.

The rearrangement links TRBV6-5 to TRBJ1-4; 8 nucleotides align to TRBD1. The V and J ends lost 5 bases and 7 bases, in that order; junction bases with no gene match: 9. CDR1 is MNHEY and CDR2 is SVGAGI in the germline V gene. The CDR3 runs 15 residues. The DNA for the CDR3 is TGTGCCAGCAGTAGCCCGACAGGGGACTGTGAAAAACTGTTTTTT. Amino acid sequence: CASSSPTGDCEKLFF.

V usage is TRBV14 and J usage is TRBJ2-5, with a possible D match to TRBD2 (6 bases). The V end lost 3 bases, the J end lost 7 bases, and 15 bases lay between the germline ends. The CDR3 extends over 14 amino acids. Germline V gene sequence: CDR1 SGHDN, CDR2 FVKESK. In nucleotides, the CDR3 is TGTGCCAGCAGCCAGGTCGTGGCCGGGGGGACCCAGTACTTC. Amino acids: CASSQVVAGGTQYF.

As concerns this clone: Its ends do not fully match the called genes, so a read error is possible. This chain uses TRBV5-1 with TRBJ2-1; 12 bases align to TRBD2. This CDR3 has 13 amino acids. Germline V gives CDR1 SGHRS, CDR2 YFSETQ. The CDR3 region has the DNA TGCGCCAGCAGCGAAGCATCTAGCGGGGGGGCCGTCTTC. Its translation: CASSEASSGGAVF.

CDR3 nucleotide sequence: TGTGCCGGCTCTGGTCAGGCCAATTCACCCCTCCACTTT. This encodes CAGSGQANSPLHF. The chain carries TRBV2 and TRBJ1-6, with no clear D. This CDR3 contains 13 residues. The V gene lost 11 bases and the J gene lost 7 bases, with 15 bases spanning the gap. Germline-derived CDR1 and CDR2 are SNHLY and FYNNEI.

This rearrangement joins TRBV19 to TRBJ1-4; no reliable D call. The CDR3 has 14 amino acids. Trimming stripped 1 base from V and 6 bases from J, with 9 bases between. In germline, CDR1 is LNHDA, CDR2 SQIVND (reference sequence). The CDR3 is CASSIGGGDEKLFF. CDR3 sequence (DNA): TGTGCCAGTAGTATAGGCGGCGGGGATGAAAAACTGTTTTTT. The full variable domain, completed using reference TRBV19 and TRBJ1-4, is DGGITQSPKYLFRKEGQNVTLSCEQNLNHDAMYWYRQDPGQGLRLIYYSQIVNDFQKGDIAEGYSVSREKKESFPLTVTSAQKNPTAFYLCASSIGGGDEKLFFGSGTQLSVL.

This chain links TRBV5-1 with TRBJ2-7, with D possibly being TRBD1 (6 bases). This CDR3 region has 12 residues. V lost 2 bases, J lost 6 bases, and 9 bases lay in between. The germline gives CDR1 SGHRS, CDR2 YFSETQ. The CDR3 DNA is TGCGCCAGCAGCTTCACAGGGATCGAGCAGTACTTC. Its translation is CASSFTGIEQYF.

V is TRBV5-4 and J is TRBJ2-7, with 7 bases fitting TRBD1. The V segment lost 5 bases and the J segment 5 bases; nucleotides outside the gene matches: 7. Germline-derived CDR1 and CDR2 are SGHNT and YYREEE (reference sequence). This CDR3 comprises 13 residues. Written as DNA, the CDR3 is TGTGCCAGCAGTTTTAGACAGGGCCACGAGCAGTACTTC. The encoded protein is CASSFRQGHEQYF.

This CDR3 reads CSVVDRSSVNEQFF. CDR3 bases: TGCAGCGTTGTTGACAGGAGCAGCGTCAATGAGCAGTTCTTC. The chain recombines TRBV29-1 with TRBJ2-1, with D possibly matching TRBD1 (6 bases). This CDR3 region has 14 residues. Trimming stripped 4 bases from V and 6 bases from J, with 16 bases between. The germline CDR1 and CDR2 sequences are SQVTM and ANQGSEA.

The CDR3 spells CASRRTSGGLLGDTQYF. CDR3 DNA sequence: TGTGCCAGCAGAAGGACTAGCGGGGGTCTATTAGGGGATACGCAGTATTTT. The V call is TRBV27, the J call TRBJ2-3; 13 nucleotides align to TRBD2. This CDR3 is built from 17 residues. From germline, CDR1 is MNHEY and CDR2 SMNVEV (reference sequence). J gave up 6 bases and V 6 bases, and 12 bases lay outside the gene matches.

The genes are TRBV24-1 and TRBJ1-4; D is undetermined. The CDR3 consists of 14 residues. Germline V gene lookup returns CDR1 KGHDR and CDR2 SFDVKD. V lost 3 bases and J 11 bases, leaving 15 bases between the germline ends. The CDR3 DNA sequence: TGTGCCACCAGTGATGGAACGGGGAAACGGAAACTGTTTTTT. Translated, it gives CATSDGTGKRKLFF.

The chain combines TRBV12-5 with TRBJ1-1, with D possibly matching TRBD1 (5 bases). The CDR3 covers 12 residues. Per the germline V gene, CDR1 is LGHNT and CDR2 is FRNRAP. Trimming pared 5 bases from V and 7 bases from J, leaving 11 bases between. Written as DNA, the CDR3 is TGTGCTAGTGGTCCCCATAGGGGTGAAGCTTTCTTT. Protein product: CASGPHRGEAFF.

Concerning this clone itself: Mismatch with germline at one junction end may stem from a read error. The chain uses TRBV5-4 and TRBJ2-5; maybe TRBD1 (5 bases). This CDR3 contains 14 residues. Germline CDR1 is SGHNT and CDR2 is YYREEE (reference sequence). The CDR3, as DNA: TGTGCCAGCAGCTTGGAGATGGGGCAAGAGGCCCAGTACTTC. This translates into CASSLEMGQEAQYF.

The chain carries TRBV28 and TRBJ2-7; 8 bases are a match to TRBD1. Unmatched junction bases numbered 6, after V lost 5 bases and J lost 3 bases. This CDR3 comprises 14 residues. Looked up from germline, CDR1 is MDHEN and CDR2 is SYDVKM. Here the CDR3 reads CASSPSDRVYEQYF. The DNA for the CDR3 is TGTGCCAGCAGTCCCTCGGACAGGGTCTACGAGCAGTACTTC.

The chain employs TRBV5-1 and TRBJ2-5; maybe TRBD2 (6 bases). Trimming removed 2 bases from V and 2 bases from J, with 13 bases in between. The CDR3 extends over 15 amino acids. Germline CDR1 SGHRS, CDR2 YFSETQ. The CDR3 reads CASSLGTGLQETQYF. The CDR3 DNA is TGCGCCAGCAGCTTAGGGACTGGCCTACAAGAGACCCAGTACTTC. Looking up the rest from reference TRBV5-1 and TRBJ2-5 gives the full variable domain: KAGVTQTPRYLIKTRGQQVTLSCSPISGHRSVSWYQQTPGQGLQFLFEYFSETQRNKGNFPGRFSGRQFSNSRSEMNVSTLELGDSALYLCASSLGTGLQETQYFGPGTRLLVL.

There are a few counts of this clone. This rearrangement joins TRBV5-6 to TRBJ1-2; tentatively, D is TRBD1 (5 bases). CDR3 length: 19 amino acids. V was shortened by 6 bases and J by 0 bases, with 27 bases between the two germline ends. Germline V CDR1 and CDR2: SGHDT, YYEEEE. CDR3 in amino acids: CASTIGVYRNPYPNYGYTF. CDR3 in DNA: TGTGCCAGCACCATTGGGGTATACAGGAACCCCTATCCTAACTATGGCTACACCTTC.